This T cell receptor (beta chain) was captured in a study of Graves' ophthalmopathy and Graves' hyperthyroidism. Whole-study context: Specimen type is peripheral blood, obtained at initial diagnosis before any treatment.

Every ophthalmopathy donor presented moderate-to-severe activity, CAS ≥3, NOSPECS ≥4 and duration under 3 months. TCR beta CDR3 regions were amplified from RNA transcripts. HTBI-primed RT-PCR formed the first round, and a multiplex PCR formed the second. TCRdb itself ran the multiplex PCR reads through MiXCR, one entry per CDR3 protein. The repertoire holds some 170,000 distinct CDR3 sequences, with 30% to 45% as singletons. This CDR3 is built from 15 residues. V dropped 5 bases and J dropped 0 bases, with 11 bases sitting between them. This clonotype showed up just once. Its antigen is unknown. Regarding the study as a whole: Most expanded thyroid clonotypes above 0.001 frequency also appeared in blood.

Input material: peripheral blood. The chain joins TRBV12-3 or TRBV12-4 to TRBJ1-3; no reliable D call. This sequence was found in a man younger than 45 with Graves' ophthalmopathy. CDR3 nucleotides: TGTGCCAGCAGTATCGCAGGCTTCTCTGGAAACACCATATATTTT. This gives the protein CASSIAGFSGNTIYF.